This TCR beta chain derives from a study of beta chain features in type 1 diabetes. Study-wide background: Patients were similar to healthy donors in age and gender (as well as in cell yields). Study-wide results and caveats: There were fewer insertions and more deletions at the VDJ junctions of type 1 diabetes patients. Patients with Type 1 diabetes showed moderately but significantly shorter TCRB CDR3s in all four CD4+ subsets.

Concerning this clone: The antigen is undetermined.

This CDR3 region has 15 residues. V gave up 2 bases and J gave up 6 bases; unmatched junction bases: 2. Germline-derived CDR1 and CDR2 are MDHEN and SYDVKM. Expressed TCRB transcripts got sequenced, as all isolated RNA was reverse transcribed. The data were produced by immunoSEQ multiplex PCR, yet TCRdb's version contains in-frame clones alone and is incomplete. The sample lists 100,000 to 150,000 clones, around 8.8% occurring once. This clonotype was obtained from a man aged 25-45 years with type 1 diabetes. What was sequenced was central memory CD4+ T cells from blood. V usage is TRBV28 and J usage is TRBJ2-3, with 13 nucleotides matching TRBD2. The chain's CDR3 is CASSLPLAGGDTQYF. The CDR3 DNA follows: TGTGCCAGCAGTTTACCACTAGCGGGGGGGGATACGCAGTATTTT. Looking up the rest from reference TRBV28 and TRBJ2-3 gives the full variable domain: DVKVTQSSRYLVKRTGEKVFLECVQDMDHENMFWYRQDPGLGLRLIYFSYDVKMKEKGDIPEGYSVSREKKERFSLILESASTNQTSMYLCASSLPLAGGDTQYFGPGTRLTVL.